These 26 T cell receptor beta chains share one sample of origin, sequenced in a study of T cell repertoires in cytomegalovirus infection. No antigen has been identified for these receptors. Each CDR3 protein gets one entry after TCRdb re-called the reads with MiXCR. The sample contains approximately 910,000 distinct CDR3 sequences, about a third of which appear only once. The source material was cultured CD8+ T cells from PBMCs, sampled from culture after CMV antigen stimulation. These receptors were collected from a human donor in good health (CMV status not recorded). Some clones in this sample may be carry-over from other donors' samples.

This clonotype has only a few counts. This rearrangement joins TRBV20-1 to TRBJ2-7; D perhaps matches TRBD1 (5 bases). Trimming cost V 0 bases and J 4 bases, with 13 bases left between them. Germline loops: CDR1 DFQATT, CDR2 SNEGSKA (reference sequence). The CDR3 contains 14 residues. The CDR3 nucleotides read TGCAGTGCTAGAGAAATAGGGGTAAGGTACGAGCAGTACTTC. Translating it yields CSAREIGVRYEQYF.

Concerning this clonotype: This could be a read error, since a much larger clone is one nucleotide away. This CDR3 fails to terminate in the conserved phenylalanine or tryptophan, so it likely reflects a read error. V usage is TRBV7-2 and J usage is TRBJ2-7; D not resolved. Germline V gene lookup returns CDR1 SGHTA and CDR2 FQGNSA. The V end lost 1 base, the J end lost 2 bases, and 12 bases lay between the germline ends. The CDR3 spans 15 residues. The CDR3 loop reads CASSLDPRYPYEQYI. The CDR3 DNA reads TGTGCCAGCAGCTTAGACCCCAGGTATCCCTACGAGCAGTACATC.

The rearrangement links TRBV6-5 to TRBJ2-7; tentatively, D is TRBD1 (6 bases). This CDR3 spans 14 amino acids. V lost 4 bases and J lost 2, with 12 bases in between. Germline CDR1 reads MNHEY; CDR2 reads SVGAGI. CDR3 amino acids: CASSSRDKTYEQYF. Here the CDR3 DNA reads TGTGCCAGCAGTTCCCGGGACAAAACCTACGAGCAGTACTTC.

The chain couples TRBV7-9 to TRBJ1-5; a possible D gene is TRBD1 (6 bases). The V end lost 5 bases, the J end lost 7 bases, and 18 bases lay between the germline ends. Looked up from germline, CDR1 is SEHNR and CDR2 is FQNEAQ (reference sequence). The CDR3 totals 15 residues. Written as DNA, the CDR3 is TGTGCCAGCAGCCAAACAACGGGGGGCAGCCAGCCCCAGCATTTT. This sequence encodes CASSQTTGGSQPQHF.

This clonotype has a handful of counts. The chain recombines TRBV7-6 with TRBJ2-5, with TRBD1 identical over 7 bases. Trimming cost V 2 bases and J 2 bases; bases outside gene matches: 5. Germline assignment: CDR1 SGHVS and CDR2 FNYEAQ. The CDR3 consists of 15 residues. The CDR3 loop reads CASSLFDRAQETQYF. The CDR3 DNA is TGTGCCAGCAGCTTATTCGACAGGGCACAAGAGACCCAGTACTTC.

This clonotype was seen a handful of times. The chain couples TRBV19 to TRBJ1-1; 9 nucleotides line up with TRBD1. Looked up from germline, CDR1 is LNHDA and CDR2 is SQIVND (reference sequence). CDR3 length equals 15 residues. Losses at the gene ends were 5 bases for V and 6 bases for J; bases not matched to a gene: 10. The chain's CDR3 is CASSGSPRQGAEAFF. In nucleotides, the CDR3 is TGTGCCAGTAGTGGATCCCCAAGACAGGGGGCTGAAGCTTTCTTT. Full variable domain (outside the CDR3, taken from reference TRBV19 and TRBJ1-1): DGGITQSPKYLFRKEGQNVTLSCEQNLNHDAMYWYRQDPGQGLRLIYYSQIVNDFQKGDIAEGYSVSREKKESFPLTVTSAQKNPTAFYLCASSGSPRQGAEAFFGQGTRLTVV.

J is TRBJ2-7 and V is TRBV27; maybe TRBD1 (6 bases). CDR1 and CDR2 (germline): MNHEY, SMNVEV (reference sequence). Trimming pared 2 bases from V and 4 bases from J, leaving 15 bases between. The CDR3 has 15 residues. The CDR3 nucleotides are TGTGCCAGCAGTTTAGCGTACGGGACAAATTACGAGCAGTACTTC. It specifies CASSLAYGTNYEQYF.

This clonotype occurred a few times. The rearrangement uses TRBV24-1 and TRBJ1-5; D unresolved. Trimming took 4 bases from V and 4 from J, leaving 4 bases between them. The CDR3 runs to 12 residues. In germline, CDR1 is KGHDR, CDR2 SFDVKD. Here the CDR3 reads CATSDGNQPQHF. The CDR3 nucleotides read TGTGCCACCAGTGACGGAAATCAGCCCCAGCATTTT.

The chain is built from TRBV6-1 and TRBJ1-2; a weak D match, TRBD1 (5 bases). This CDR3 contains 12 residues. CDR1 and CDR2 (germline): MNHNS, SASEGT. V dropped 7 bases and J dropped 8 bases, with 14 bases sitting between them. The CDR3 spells CASTPQGGGYTF. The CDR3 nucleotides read TGTGCCAGCACTCCTCAGGGCGGCGGCTACACCTTC.

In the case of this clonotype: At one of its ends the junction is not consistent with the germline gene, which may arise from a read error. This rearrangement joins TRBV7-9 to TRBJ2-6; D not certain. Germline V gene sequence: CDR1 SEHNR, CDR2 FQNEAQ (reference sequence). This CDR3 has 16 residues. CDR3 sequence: CAGSSMQVTGANVLTF. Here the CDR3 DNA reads TGTGCCGGCAGCTCGATGCAAGTAACTGGGGCCAACGTCCTGACTTTC.

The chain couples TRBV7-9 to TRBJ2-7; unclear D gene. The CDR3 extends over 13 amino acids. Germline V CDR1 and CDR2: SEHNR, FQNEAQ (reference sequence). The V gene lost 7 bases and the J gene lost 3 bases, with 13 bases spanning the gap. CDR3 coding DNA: TGTGCCAGCACCCCCGGAAGATACTACGAGCAGTACTTC. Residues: CASTPGRYYEQYF.

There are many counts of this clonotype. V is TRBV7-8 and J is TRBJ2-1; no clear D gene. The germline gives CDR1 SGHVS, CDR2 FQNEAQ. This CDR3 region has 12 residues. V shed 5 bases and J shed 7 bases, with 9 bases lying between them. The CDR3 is CASSGGSNEQFF. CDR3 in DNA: TGTGCCAGCAGCGGTGGATCTAATGAGCAGTTCTTC.

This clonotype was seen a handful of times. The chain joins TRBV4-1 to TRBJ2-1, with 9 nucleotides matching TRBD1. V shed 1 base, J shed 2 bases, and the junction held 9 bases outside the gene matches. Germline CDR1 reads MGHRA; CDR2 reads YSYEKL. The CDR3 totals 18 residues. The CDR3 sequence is CASSQASRGQGAYNEQFF. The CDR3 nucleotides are TGCGCCAGCAGCCAAGCGTCTCGGGGACAGGGCGCCTACAATGAGCAGTTCTTC.

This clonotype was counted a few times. The CDR3, as DNA: TGTGCCGTCACCGACCGAAACACCGGGGAGCTGTTTTTT. It encodes CAVTDRNTGELFF. The chain couples TRBV10-3 to TRBJ2-2; D uncertain. Germline V lookup: CDR1 ENHRY, CDR2 SYGVKD. The CDR3 is 13 amino acids. Trimming pared 11 bases from V and 2 bases from J, leaving 12 bases between.

This chain's CDR3 is CASSLPGPATGAGTEAFF. In DNA, the CDR3 is TGTGCCAGCAGCTTGCCGGGCCCTGCCACAGGGGCCGGCACTGAAGCTTTCTTT. The chain joins TRBV5-4 to TRBJ1-1; 7 bases fit TRBD1. Trimming cost V 1 base and J 4 bases; bases outside gene matches: 16. Germline CDR1 and CDR2: SGHNT and YYREEE (reference sequence). This CDR3 is 18 amino acids long.

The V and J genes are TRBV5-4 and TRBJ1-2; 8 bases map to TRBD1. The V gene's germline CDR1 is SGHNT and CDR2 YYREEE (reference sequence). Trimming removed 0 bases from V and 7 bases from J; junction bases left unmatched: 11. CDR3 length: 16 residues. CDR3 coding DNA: TGTGCCAGCAGCTTGGACAGGGGGAGCGCTGAGTCTGGCTACACCTTC. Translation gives CASSLDRGSAESGYTF. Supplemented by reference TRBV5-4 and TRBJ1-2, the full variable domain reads ETGVTQSPTHLIKTRGQQVTLRCSSQSGHNTVSWYQQALGQGPQFIFQYYREEENGRGNFPPRFSGLQFPNYSSELNVNALELDDSALYLCASSLDRGSAESGYTFGSGTRLTVV.

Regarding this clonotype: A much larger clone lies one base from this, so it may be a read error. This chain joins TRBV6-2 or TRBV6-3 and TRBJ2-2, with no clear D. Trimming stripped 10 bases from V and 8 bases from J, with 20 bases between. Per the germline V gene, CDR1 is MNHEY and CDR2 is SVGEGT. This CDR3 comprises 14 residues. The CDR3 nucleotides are TGTGCCAACACTATAGATACGAGTTCTGGGGAGCTGTTTTTT. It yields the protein CANTIDTSSGELFF.

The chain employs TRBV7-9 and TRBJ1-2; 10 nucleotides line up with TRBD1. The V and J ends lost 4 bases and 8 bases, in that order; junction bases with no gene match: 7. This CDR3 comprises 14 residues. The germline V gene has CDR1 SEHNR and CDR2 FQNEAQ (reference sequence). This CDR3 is CASSSHGQGGGYTF. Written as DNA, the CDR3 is TGTGCCAGCAGCTCTCATGGACAGGGGGGCGGCTACACCTTC.

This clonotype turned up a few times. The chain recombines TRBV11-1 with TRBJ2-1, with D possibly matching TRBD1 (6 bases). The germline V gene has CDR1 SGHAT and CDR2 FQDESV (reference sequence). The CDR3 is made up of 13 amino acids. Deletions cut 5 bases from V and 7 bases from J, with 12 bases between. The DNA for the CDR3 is TGTGCCAGCAGCACCCAGGGGTGGAATGAGCAGTTCTTC. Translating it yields CASSTQGWNEQFF.

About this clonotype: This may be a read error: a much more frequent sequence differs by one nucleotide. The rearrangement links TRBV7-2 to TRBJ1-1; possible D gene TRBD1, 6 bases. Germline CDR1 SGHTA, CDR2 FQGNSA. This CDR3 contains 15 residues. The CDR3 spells CASGLEGGILSEAFF. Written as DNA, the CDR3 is TGTGCCAGCGGCTTAGAAGGGGGAATACTCTCTGAAGCTTTCTTT.

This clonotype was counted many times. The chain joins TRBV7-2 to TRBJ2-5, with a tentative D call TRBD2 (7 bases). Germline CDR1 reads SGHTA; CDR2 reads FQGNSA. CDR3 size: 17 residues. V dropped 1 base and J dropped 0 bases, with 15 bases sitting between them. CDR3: CASSLEVAGAYQETQYF. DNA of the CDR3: TGTGCCAGCAGCTTAGAGGTTGCGGGGGCCTACCAAGAGACCCAGTACTTC.

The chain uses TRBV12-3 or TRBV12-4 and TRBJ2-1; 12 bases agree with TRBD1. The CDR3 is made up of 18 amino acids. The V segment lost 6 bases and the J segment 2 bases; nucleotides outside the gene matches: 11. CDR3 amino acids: CASRSGTGGPPPYNEQFF. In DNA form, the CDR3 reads TGTGCCAGCAGATCCGGGACAGGGGGCCCTCCGCCCTACAATGAGCAGTTCTTC.

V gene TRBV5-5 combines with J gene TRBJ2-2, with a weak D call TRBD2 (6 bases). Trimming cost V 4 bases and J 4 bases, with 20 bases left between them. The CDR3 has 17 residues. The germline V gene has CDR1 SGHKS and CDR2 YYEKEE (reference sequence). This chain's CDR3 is CASSLATATGVTGELFF. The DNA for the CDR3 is TGTGCCAGCAGCCTGGCGACGGCGACGGGGGTCACCGGGGAGCTGTTTTTT. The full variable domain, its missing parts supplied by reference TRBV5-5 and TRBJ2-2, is DAGVTQSPTHLIKTRGQQVTLRCSPISGHKSVSWYQQVLGQGPQFIFQYYEKEERGRGNFPDRFSARQFPNYSSELNVNALLLGDSALYLCASSLATATGVTGELFFGEGSRLTVL.

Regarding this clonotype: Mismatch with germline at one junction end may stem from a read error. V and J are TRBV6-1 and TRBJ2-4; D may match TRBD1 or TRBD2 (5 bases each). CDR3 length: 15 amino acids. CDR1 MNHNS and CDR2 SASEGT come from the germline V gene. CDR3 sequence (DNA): TGTGTCAGCAGTGGAGCGGCAAGGGGCAAAAACATTCAGTACTTC. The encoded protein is CVSSGAARGKNIQYF.

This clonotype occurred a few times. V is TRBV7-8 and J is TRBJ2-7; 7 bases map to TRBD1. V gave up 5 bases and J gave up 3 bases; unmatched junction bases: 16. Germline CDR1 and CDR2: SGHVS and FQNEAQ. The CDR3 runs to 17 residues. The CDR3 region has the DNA TGTGCCAGCAGCCCTTTGGAAGGGGGCAGGGAAGTCTACGAGCAGTACGTC. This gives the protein CASSPLEGGREVYEQYV.

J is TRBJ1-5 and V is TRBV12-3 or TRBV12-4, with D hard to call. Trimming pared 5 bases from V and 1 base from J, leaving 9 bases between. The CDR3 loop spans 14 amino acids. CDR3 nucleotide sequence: TGTGCCAGCAGTCCCGATGCGAGCAATCAGCCCCAGCATTTT. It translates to CASSPDASNQPQHF.